The text below deals with one TCR beta chain. This clone came up a few times. No cognate antigen has been identified for it. Per-base quality was not reported, and no clone a single base away is much larger than it. Libraries were constructed by the immunoSEQ multiplex PCR assay. The immuneACCESS repertoire file appears here via TCRdb, limited to in-frame rearrangements. These files lack a portion of the clones; in checked studies, under half of the deficit traces to unresolved V genes, and the cause of the others is not known. The sample records 75,000 to 100,000 clones, approximately 94% of which are singletons. The ten largest make up roughly 0.25% of the sample. The germline ends are 9 bases apart after V is trimmed by 2 bases and J by 5 bases. The CDR3 starts with the cysteine, ends with the phenylalanine, and has 12 residues. Only the CDR3 DNA stays, 36 bases, in frame from base 1. The germline V gene (reference sequence) gives CDR1 as GTSNPN and CDR2 as SVGIG.

This specimen comes from a study of technical replicates of blood from several donors (dated by TCRdb to the late 2010s). Sequencing was performed on T cells isolated from PBMCs. The TCR comes from a human donor in good health. The chain employs TRBV30 and TRBJ2-5; the D gene identity is not certain. The CDR3 protein is CAWSYGQETQYF. The nucleotide sequence reads as follows: TGTGCCTGGAGTTATGGTCAGGAGACCCAGTACTTC.